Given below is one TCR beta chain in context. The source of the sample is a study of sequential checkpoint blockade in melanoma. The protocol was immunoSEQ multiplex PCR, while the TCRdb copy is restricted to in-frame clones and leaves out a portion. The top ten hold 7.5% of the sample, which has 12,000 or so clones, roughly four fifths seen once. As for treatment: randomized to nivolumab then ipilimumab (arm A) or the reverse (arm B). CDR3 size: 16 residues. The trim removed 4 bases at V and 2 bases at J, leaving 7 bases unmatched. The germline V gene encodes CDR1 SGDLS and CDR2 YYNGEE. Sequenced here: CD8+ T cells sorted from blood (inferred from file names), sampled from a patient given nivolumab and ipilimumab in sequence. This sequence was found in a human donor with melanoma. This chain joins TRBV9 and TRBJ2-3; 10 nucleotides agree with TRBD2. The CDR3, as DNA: TGTGCCAGCAGCCCGGGGAGCGGGGGGGCCACAGATACGCAGTATTTT. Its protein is CASSPGSGGATDTQYF.